This passage covers 26 T cell receptor beta chains from one sample sequenced in a study of blood T cell repertoires in COVID-19 (dated by TCRdb to 2018 to 2020). The library was generated by the immunoSEQ multiplex PCR assay. What TCRdb holds here is the immuneACCESS table cut down to in-frame rearrangements. Part of the clones is not present; checked against another copy, under half of the missing clones reflect an unresolved V gene, and the others are unexplained. Counted in this sample were about 180,000 clones; 80% of them appeared once. The ten most abundant clones make up 13% to 15% of the sample. The source material was PBMCs or T cells enriched from blood (not recorded which). Source of these receptors: a man in his 60s who had been exposed to COVID-19.

The V and J genes are TRBV28 and TRBJ1-2, with a tentative D call TRBD1 (5 bases). There are 14 residues in the CDR3. The V gene lost 6 bases and the J gene lost 0 bases, with 11 bases spanning the gap. CDR1 and CDR2 (germline): MDHEN, SYDVKM. The CDR3 sequence: CASRGTGPNYGYTF. CDR3 nucleotide sequence: TGTGCCAGCAGGGGAACAGGCCCTAACTATGGCTACACCTTC.

This chain joins TRBV28 and TRBJ1-2, with D maybe TRBD1 (5 bases). The CDR3 loop spans 14 amino acids. From germline, CDR1 is MDHEN and CDR2 SYDVKM. The ends were cut back, 2 bases at V and 3 bases at J, with 10 bases in the middle. The CDR3, as DNA: TGTGCCAGCAGTTTAGGAGTACAGGACTATGGCTACACCTTC. Amino acids: CASSLGVQDYGYTF.

The chain combines TRBV6-4 with TRBJ1-6, with D possibly TRBD1 on 6 matching bases. This CDR3 has 14 amino acids. Germline V gene sequence: CDR1 MRHNA, CDR2 SNTAGT. V was cut by 5 bases and J by 7 bases, with 12 bases left in between. As DNA, the CDR3 is TGTGCCAGCAGTTGGTCGGGACAAAATTCACCCCTCCACTTT. Protein: CASSWSGQNSPLHF.

The chain is built from TRBV6-5 and TRBJ1-2; TRBD1 matches at 9 bases. V gave up 2 bases and J gave up 5 bases; unmatched junction bases: 6. CDR1 MNHEY and CDR2 SVGAGI come from the germline V gene. The length of the CDR3 is 15 residues. The CDR3 loop reads CASSYEGTGRYGYTF. Written as DNA, the CDR3 is TGTGCCAGCAGTTACGAGGGGACAGGGAGGTATGGCTACACCTTC.

The chain employs TRBV2 and TRBJ1-2; TRBD1 matches at 10 bases. The germline V gene has CDR1 SNHLY and CDR2 FYNNEI. The V segment lost 4 bases and the J segment 1 base; nucleotides outside the gene matches: 3. The CDR3 covers 15 residues. CDR3 amino acids: CASSAGTGVNYGYTF. The CDR3, as DNA: TGTGCCAGCAGTGCCGGGACAGGGGTTAACTATGGCTACACCTTC. The whole variable domain, filled in from reference TRBV2 and TRBJ1-2, reads EPEVTQTPSHQVTQMGQEVILRCVPISNHLYFYWYRQILGQKVEFLVSFYNNEISEKSEIFDDQFSVERPDGSNFTLKIRSTKLEDSAMYFCASSAGTGVNYGYTFGSGTRLTVV.

This rearrangement joins TRBV10-3 to TRBJ1-4; D is possibly TRBD1 (5 bases). Looked up from germline, CDR1 is ENHRY and CDR2 is SYGVKD. Deletions cut 6 bases from V and 3 bases from J, with 17 bases between. The CDR3 contains 16 residues. The CDR3 DNA follows: TGTGCCATCAGCCAGAGGAGGGGTGATGCTAATGAAAAACTGTTTTTT. Protein: CAISQRRGDANEKLFF.

This clone was detected only a few times. The chain carries TRBV7-2 and TRBJ2-1, with 9 bases aligning to TRBD1. V lost 6 bases, J lost 7 bases, and 13 bases stayed unmatched. Looked up from germline, CDR1 is SGHTA and CDR2 is FQGNSA. The CDR3 loop spans 16 amino acids. The CDR3 DNA reads as TGTGCCAGCAGTTTTTCGTGGACAGGGGTGAAGAATGAGCAGTTCTTC. Its protein product is CASSFSWTGVKNEQFF.

The J gene is TRBJ2-7, the V gene TRBV27, with 9 bases matching TRBD1. From germline, CDR1 is MNHEY and CDR2 SMNVEV (reference sequence). With V trimmed by 6 bases and J by 6 bases, 9 bases remained unmatched. CDR3 length equals 14 residues. CDR3 sequence reads: CASSPTGGRGEQYF. Written as DNA, the CDR3 is TGTGCCAGCAGCCCAACAGGGGGCAGAGGCGAGCAGTACTTC.

The gene calls are TRBV6-6 and TRBJ2-7; maybe TRBD2 (5 bases). CDR1 and CDR2 from the germline V gene are MNHNY and SVGAGI (reference sequence). CDR3 length: 14 amino acids. The ends were cut back, 0 bases at V and 6 bases at J, with 12 bases in the middle. CDR3: CASSYSGVGLEQYF. The CDR3 DNA reads TGTGCCAGCAGTTACTCGGGAGTTGGGCTCGAGCAGTACTTC.

The chain is built from TRBV29-1 and TRBJ2-7, with TRBD2 as a possible D gene (5 bases). The CDR3 extends over 14 amino acids. V gave up 6 bases and J gave up 2 bases, with 17 bases separating them. The germline gives CDR1 SQVTM, CDR2 ANQGSEA. For the CDR3, the DNA is TGCAGCGTCCGGAGAAAACTAGGCCCCTACGAGCAGTACTTC. Protein: CSVRRKLGPYEQYF.

This chain uses TRBV2 with TRBJ1-5; D might be TRBD1 (5 bases). V gave up 6 bases and J gave up 5 bases, with 11 bases separating them. The length of the CDR3 is 13 residues. CDR1 is SNHLY, CDR2 FYNNEI, per germline. CDR3 amino acids: CASSLGRDQPQHF. The CDR3 region has the DNA TGTGCCAGCAGCCTTGGCAGGGATCAGCCCCAGCATTTT.

J is TRBJ2-1 and V is TRBV18, with 15 nucleotides matching TRBD2. Germline CDR1 and CDR2: KGHSH and LQKENI. V lost 3 bases, J lost 7 bases, and 4 bases stayed unmatched. The CDR3 is 16 amino acids. CDR3 sequence reads: CASSPLGTSGGNEQFF. The DNA for the CDR3 is TGTGCCAGCTCACCCCTCGGGACTAGCGGGGGGAATGAGCAGTTCTTC.

V gene TRBV4-3 combines with J gene TRBJ1-1, with 11 bases lining up with TRBD1. The CDR3 contains 17 residues. The ends lost 3 bases at V and 4 bases at J; junction bases unmatched: 10. CDR1 is LGHNA and CDR2 is YSLEER in the germline V gene. CDR3 loop: CASSHAVTGTGGTEAFF. The CDR3 DNA reads TGCGCCAGCAGCCATGCCGTAACCGGGACAGGGGGCACTGAAGCTTTCTTT.

The gene calls are TRBV7-2 and TRBJ2-1, with D tentatively TRBD2 (6 bases). Per germline, CDR1 SGHTA and CDR2 FQGNSA. Trimming took 1 base from V and 3 from J, leaving 10 bases between them. This CDR3 has 15 amino acids. The CDR3 protein is CASSLGGSGYNEQFF. The CDR3 region has the DNA TGTGCCAGCAGCTTAGGGGGTAGCGGCTACAATGAGCAGTTCTTC.

The chain employs TRBV18 and TRBJ2-1, with TRBD2 matching 14 bases. Germline CDR1 reads KGHSH; CDR2 reads LQKENI. V lost 1 base to trimming and J lost 8 bases; unmatched junction nucleotides: 13. There are 19 residues in the CDR3. The DNA for the CDR3 is TGTGCCAGCTCACCACTTGGGACTAGCGGGAGTTTGACTTCGGATGAGCAGTTCTTC. Its translation: CASSPLGTSGSLTSDEQFF.

The CDR3 here is CASSQDRGGIGGEQYF. CDR3 nucleotides: TGTGCCAGCAGCCAAGATCGGGGCGGGATAGGAGGCGAGCAGTACTTC. The chain joins TRBV3-1 (or the pseudogene TRBV3-2) to TRBJ2-7, with a tentative D call TRBD2 (6 bases). Germline-derived CDR1 and CDR2 are LGHDT and YNNKEL (reference sequence). CDR3 size: 16 residues. V lost 0 bases and J 6 bases, leaving 18 bases between the germline ends.

The chain uses TRBV11-3 and TRBJ2-7; D gene unclear. Germline values: CDR1 SGHNT, CDR2 YENEEA. CDR3 length: 11 amino acids. Trimming removed 4 bases from V and 7 bases from J, with 8 bases in between. CDR3 DNA: TGTGCCAGCAGCTCGTCGCGGGAGCAGTACTTC. Its translation: CASSSSREQYF. The entire variable domain, with the rest obtained from reference TRBV11-3 and TRBJ2-7, is as follows: EAGVVQSPRYKIIEKKQPVAFWCNPISGHNTLYWYLQNLGQGPELLIRYENEEAVDDSQLPKDRFSAERLKGVDSTLKIQPAELGDSAVYLCASSSSREQYFGPGTRLTVT.

The chain uses TRBV7-8 and TRBJ1-5; TRBD1 matches 11 bases. The CDR3 spans 15 residues. Per germline, CDR1 SGHVS and CDR2 FQNEAQ. Unmatched junction bases numbered 6, after V lost 5 bases and J lost 6 bases. In DNA, the CDR3 is TGTGCCAGCAGCCCCGGGACAGGGGGACTTCAGCCCCAGCATTTT. Translating it yields CASSPGTGGLQPQHF.

This chain joins TRBV6-5 and TRBJ1-2; D unclear. The CDR3 is made up of 12 amino acids. The germline CDR1 and CDR2 sequences are MNHEY and SVGAGI. Trimming removed 7 bases from V and 4 bases from J, with 10 bases in between. CDR3 bases: TGTGCCAGCACCGATCGCGGCTATGGCTACACCTTC. Encoded protein: CASTDRGYGYTF.

CDR3 sequence reads: CASGLPASGGATQYF. The CDR3 coding sequence is TGTGCTAGTGGTTTGCCGGCTAGCGGGGGAGCTACGCAGTATTTT. This sequence joins TRBV12-5 and TRBJ2-3, with 10 positions matching TRBD2. The CDR3 consists of 15 residues. V was clipped by 2 bases and J by 8 bases; unmatched bases: 7. Germline V gene lookup returns CDR1 LGHNT and CDR2 FRNRAP.

The chain joins TRBV24-1 to TRBJ1-2; 8 positions agree with TRBD1. Germline V gives CDR1 KGHDR, CDR2 SFDVKD. The V gene end was trimmed by 2 bases and the J gene end by 7 bases; junction bases not matched to a gene: 8. The CDR3 is 15 residues long. The CDR3, as DNA: TGTGCCACCAGTGATTCAACAGGGGGGACGAGTGGCTACACCTTC. Amino acid sequence: CATSDSTGGTSGYTF.

The chain is built from TRBV19 and TRBJ1-3; the D is unclear. This CDR3 has 13 residues. V was cut by 6 bases and J by 2 bases, with 8 bases left in between. Per the germline V gene, CDR1 is LNHDA and CDR2 is SQIVND (reference sequence). The CDR3 reads CASSSRAGNTIYF. The CDR3 region has the DNA TGTGCCAGTAGCTCCCGCGCTGGAAACACCATATATTTT.

The V gene is TRBV29-1, the J gene TRBJ1-5; D is possibly TRBD1 (6 bases). The CDR3 runs to 14 residues. Trimming took 4 bases from V and 5 from J, leaving 15 bases between them. Germline CDR1 reads SQVTM; CDR2 reads ANQGSEA. The CDR3 loop is CSVVAGALDQPQHF. As DNA, the CDR3 is TGCAGCGTTGTTGCAGGGGCCCTGGATCAGCCCCAGCATTTT.

The V call is TRBV5-4, the J call TRBJ2-2; tentatively, D is TRBD2 (6 bases). CDR1 is SGHNT, CDR2 YYREEE, per germline (reference sequence). The CDR3 runs to 15 residues. V gave up 4 bases and J gave up 1 base, with 11 bases separating them. CDR3 protein: CASSQGLLNTGELFF. For the CDR3, the DNA is TGTGCCAGCAGCCAGGGACTGTTGAACACCGGGGAGCTGTTTTTT.

The chain carries TRBV11-3 and TRBJ2-1; 9 bases map to TRBD2. Germline CDR1 SGHNT, CDR2 YENEEA. With 5 bases clipped from V and 7 bases from J, the junction kept 6 bases outside the gene matches. The CDR3 totals 14 residues. CDR3 loop: CASSRDSGSNEQFF. CDR3 nucleotide sequence: TGTGCCAGCAGCCGGGATAGCGGGAGTAATGAGCAGTTCTTC.

The chain has TRBV5-1 and TRBJ2-7; TRBD2 matches at 8 bases. J gave up 0 bases and V 7 bases, and 9 bases lay outside the gene matches. CDR1 SGHRS and CDR2 YFSETQ come from the germline V gene. This CDR3 comprises 15 residues. For the CDR3, the DNA is TGCGCCAGCGCCCCTCGGGGGGGGTACTCCTACGAGCAGTACTTC. This translates into CASAPRGGYSYEQYF.